The clone carrying this T cell receptor beta chain was seen just once. Its antigen is not identified. The data stem from a study of long-term antiretroviral therapy in people with HIV. Study-level results: Blood specimens, gathered between the mid-2000s and the late 2010s, were possibly obtained under older ART regimens. ART adherence, viral resistance and therapy changes were not recorded. Whichever time point was examined, clones expanded before ART dominated the repertoire.

With survey level as its setting, the immunoSEQ assay was v3.0. The method was immunoSEQ multiplex PCR; TCRdb's version includes in-frame clones alone and lacks a portion of them. The table shows about 37,000 clones, with about four fifths occurring only once. At minimum, one pre-ART and two post-ART PBMC samples were obtained from each donor. The clonotype comes from a young man with HIV. The sample was unsorted PBMCs, taken 1 year after starting antiretroviral therapy.

The CDR3 bases are TGTGCCAGCAGCTTAGGGCTCAGGGACACTGAAGCTTTCTTT. Protein: CASSLGLRDTEAFF. The chain employs TRBV11-2 and TRBJ1-1; the D gene is possibly TRBD1 (5 bases). Trimming pared 1 base from V and 3 bases from J, leaving 9 bases between. The CDR3 is 14 amino acids. CDR1 is SGHAT, CDR2 FQNNGV, per germline.